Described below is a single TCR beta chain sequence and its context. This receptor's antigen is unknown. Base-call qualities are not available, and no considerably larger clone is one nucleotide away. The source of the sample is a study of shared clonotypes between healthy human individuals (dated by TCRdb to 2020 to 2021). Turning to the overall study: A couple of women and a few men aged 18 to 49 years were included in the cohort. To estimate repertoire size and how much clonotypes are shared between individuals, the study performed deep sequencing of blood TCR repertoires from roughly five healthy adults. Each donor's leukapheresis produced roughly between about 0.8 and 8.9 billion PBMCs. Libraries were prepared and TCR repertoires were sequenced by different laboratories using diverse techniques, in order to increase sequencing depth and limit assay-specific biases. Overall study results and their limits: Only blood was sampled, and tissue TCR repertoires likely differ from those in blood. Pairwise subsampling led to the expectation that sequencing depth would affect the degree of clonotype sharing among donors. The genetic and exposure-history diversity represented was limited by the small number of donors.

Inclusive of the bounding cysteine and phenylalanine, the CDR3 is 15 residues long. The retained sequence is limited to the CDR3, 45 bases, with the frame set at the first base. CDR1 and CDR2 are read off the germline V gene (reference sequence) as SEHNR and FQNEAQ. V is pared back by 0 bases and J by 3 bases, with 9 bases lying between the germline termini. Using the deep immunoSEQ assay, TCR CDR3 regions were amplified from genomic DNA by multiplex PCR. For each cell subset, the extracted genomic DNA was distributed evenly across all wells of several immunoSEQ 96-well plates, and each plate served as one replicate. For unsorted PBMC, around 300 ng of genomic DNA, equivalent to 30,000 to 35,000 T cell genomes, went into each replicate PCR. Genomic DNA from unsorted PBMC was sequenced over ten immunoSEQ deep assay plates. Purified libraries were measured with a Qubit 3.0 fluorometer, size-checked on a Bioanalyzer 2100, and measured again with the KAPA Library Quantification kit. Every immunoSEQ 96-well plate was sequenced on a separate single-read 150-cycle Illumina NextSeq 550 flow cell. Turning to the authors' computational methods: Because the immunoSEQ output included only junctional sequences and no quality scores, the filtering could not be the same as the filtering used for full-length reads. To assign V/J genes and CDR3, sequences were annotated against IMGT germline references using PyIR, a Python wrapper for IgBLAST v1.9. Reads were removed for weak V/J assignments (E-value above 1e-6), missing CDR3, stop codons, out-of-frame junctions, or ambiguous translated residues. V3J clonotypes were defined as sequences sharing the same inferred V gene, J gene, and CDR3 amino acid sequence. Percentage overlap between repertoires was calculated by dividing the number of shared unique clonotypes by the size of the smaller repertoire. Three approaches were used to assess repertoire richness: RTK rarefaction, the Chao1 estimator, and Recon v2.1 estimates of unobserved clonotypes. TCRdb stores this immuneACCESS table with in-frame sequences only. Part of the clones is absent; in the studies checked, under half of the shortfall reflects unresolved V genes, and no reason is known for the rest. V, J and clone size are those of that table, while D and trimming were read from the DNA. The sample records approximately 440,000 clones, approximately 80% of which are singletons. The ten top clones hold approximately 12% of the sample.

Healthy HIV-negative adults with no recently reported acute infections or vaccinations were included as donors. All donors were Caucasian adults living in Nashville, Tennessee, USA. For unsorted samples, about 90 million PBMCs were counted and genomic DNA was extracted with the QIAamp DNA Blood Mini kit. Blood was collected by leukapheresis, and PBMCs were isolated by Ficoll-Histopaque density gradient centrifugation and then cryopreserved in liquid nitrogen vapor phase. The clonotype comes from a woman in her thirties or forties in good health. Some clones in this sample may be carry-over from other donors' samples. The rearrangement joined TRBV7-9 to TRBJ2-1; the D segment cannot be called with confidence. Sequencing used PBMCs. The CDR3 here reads CASSLAVSNYNEQFF. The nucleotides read TGTGCCAGCAGCTTAGCGGTCTCGAACTACAATGAGCAGTTCTTC.